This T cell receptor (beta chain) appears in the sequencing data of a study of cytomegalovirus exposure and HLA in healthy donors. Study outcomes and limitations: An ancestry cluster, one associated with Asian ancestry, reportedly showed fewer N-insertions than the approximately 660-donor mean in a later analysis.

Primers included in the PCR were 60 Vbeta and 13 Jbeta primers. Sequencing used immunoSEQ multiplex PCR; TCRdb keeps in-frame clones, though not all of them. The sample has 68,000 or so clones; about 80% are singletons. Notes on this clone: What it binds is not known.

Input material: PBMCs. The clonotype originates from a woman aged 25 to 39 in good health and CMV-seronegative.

This chain's CDR3 is CASRAGQGRGNQPQHF. The CDR3 DNA sequence: TGTGCCAGCAGAGCTGGACAGGGGAGAGGCAATCAGCCCCAGCATTTT. V gene TRBV2 combines with J gene TRBJ1-5, with 9 bases aligning to TRBD1. From germline, CDR1 is SNHLY and CDR2 FYNNEI. V gave up 6 bases and J gave up 2 bases; unmatched junction bases: 8. This CDR3 region has 16 residues. The entire variable domain, with the rest obtained from reference TRBV2 and TRBJ1-5, is as follows: EPEVTQTPSHQVTQMGQEVILRCVPISNHLYFYWYRQILGQKVEFLVSFYNNEISEKSEIFDDQFSVERPDGSNFTLKIRSTKLEDSAMYFCASRAGQGRGNQPQHFGDGTRLSIL.